The 10 T cell receptor beta chains reported below all come from one sample, sequenced in a study of CD8 T cells in Susac syndrome. Reverse transcription used about 0.45 to 1 ug RNA and random hexamers. One entry per CDR3 protein, called by TCRdb with MiXCR from the immunoSEQ multiplex PCR reads. The table includes 210,000 or so distinct CDR3 sequences, about 94% detected once. Material for sequencing was CD4+ T cells from PBMCs. These receptors were taken from a human donor with Susac syndrome.

CDR3 coding DNA: TGTGCTAGTGCCAAAACTAGCGGGCTAAACAATGAGCAGTTCTTC. Its translation: CASAKTSGLNNEQFF. V gene TRBV12-5 combines with J gene TRBJ2-1; 9 bases align to TRBD2. The V gene end was trimmed by 7 bases and the J gene end by 5 bases; junction bases not matched to a gene: 9. The CDR3 runs to 15 residues. Germline lookup yields CDR1 LGHNT and CDR2 FRNRAP.

The V call is TRBV11-3, the J call TRBJ2-7; tentatively, D is TRBD1 or TRBD2 (5 bases each). Trimming shortened V by 2 bases and J by 5 bases, and 7 bases separated the two germline ends. This CDR3 has 12 residues. The germline gives CDR1 SGHNT, CDR2 YENEEA. CDR3 sequence: CASSLWGNEQYF. In DNA form, the CDR3 reads TGTGCCAGCAGCTTATGGGGGAACGAGCAGTACTTC. The variable domain in full, with the rest retrieved from reference TRBV11-3 and TRBJ2-7, is EAGVVQSPRYKIIEKKQPVAFWCNPISGHNTLYWYLQNLGQGPELLIRYENEEAVDDSQLPKDRFSAERLKGVDSTLKIQPAELGDSAVYLCASSLWGNEQYFGPGTRLTVT.

The V gene is TRBV28, the J gene TRBJ1-5; D is ambiguous. Deletions cut 6 bases from V and 0 bases from J, with 9 bases between. The germline CDR1 and CDR2 sequences are MDHEN and SYDVKM. This CDR3 region has 14 residues. CDR3 sequence: CASRTRYSNQPQHF. CDR3 DNA sequence: TGTGCCAGCAGAACCAGGTATAGCAATCAGCCCCAGCATTTT. Supplemented by reference TRBV28 and TRBJ1-5, the full variable domain reads DVKVTQSSRYLVKRTGEKVFLECVQDMDHENMFWYRQDPGLGLRLIYFSYDVKMKEKGDIPEGYSVSREKKERFSLILESASTNQTSMYLCASRTRYSNQPQHFGDGTRLSIL.

This chain uses TRBV5-1 with TRBJ2-7; D is possibly TRBD1 or TRBD2 (6 bases each). CDR3 length: 14 amino acids. Between the trimmed V and J ends, which lost 1 base and 3 bases, there was a span of 11 bases. Looked up from germline, CDR1 is SGHRS and CDR2 is YFSETQ. This chain's CDR3 is CASSLTGRNYEQYF. CDR3 DNA: TGCGCCAGCAGCTTGACAGGGAGGAACTACGAGCAGTACTTC.

The J gene is TRBJ1-2, the V gene TRBV30, with D unclear. Germline V gives CDR1 GTSNPN, CDR2 SVGIG (reference sequence). Trimming stripped 5 bases from V and 0 bases from J, with 13 bases between. The CDR3 covers 14 residues. The CDR3 DNA sequence: TGTGCCTGGTGCCGAGTTTTACCTAACTATGGCTACACCTTC. Translation gives CAWCRVLPNYGYTF. The full variable domain, with the rest looked up from reference TRBV30 and TRBJ1-2, is SQTIHQWPATLVQPVGSPLSLECTVEGTSNPNLYWYRQAAGRGLQLLFYSVGIGQISSEVPQNLSASRPQDRQFILSSKKLLLSDSGFYLCAWCRVLPNYGYTFGSGTRLTVV.

The gene calls are TRBV19 and TRBJ2-5; no firm D call. The CDR3 totals 14 residues. Per the germline V gene, CDR1 is LNHDA and CDR2 is SQIVND (reference sequence). With 3 bases removed from V and 1 base from J, the gap between germline ends came to 9 bases. CDR3: CASSMPGFQETQYF. The DNA for the CDR3 is TGTGCCAGTAGTATGCCGGGTTTCCAAGAGACCCAGTACTTC.

The gene calls are TRBV6-6 and TRBJ2-5; 8 positions agree with TRBD2. The germline V gene has CDR1 MNHNY and CDR2 SVGAGI (reference sequence). Trimming at V came to 6 bases and at J to 1 base, leaving 4 bases not matched to a gene. The CDR3 is 14 amino acids. This CDR3 reads CASRETSGQETQYF. The CDR3 DNA reads TGTGCCAGCAGAGAAACTAGCGGCCAAGAGACCCAGTACTTC.

The chain links TRBV24-1 to TRBJ2-4, with D perhaps assigned TRBD1 or TRBD2 (7 bases each). Germline V gene data show CDR1 as KGHDR and CDR2 as SFDVKD. This CDR3 has 17 amino acids. Trimming removed 8 bases at V and 0 bases at J, with 19 bases between. This CDR3 reads CATKGAGGGIAKNIQYF. Written as DNA, the CDR3 is TGTGCCACCAAGGGGGCCGGCGGGGGCATAGCCAAAAACATTCAGTACTTC.

The chain carries TRBV11-2 and TRBJ2-1; 10 positions match TRBD1. The DNA end is more similar to TRBJ2-7, so the J call may be wrong. The CDR3 has 15 residues. Germline-derived CDR1 and CDR2 are SGHAT and FQNNGV. The CDR3 reads CASSRIGTGDSEQYF. Written as DNA, the CDR3 is TGTGCCAGCAGCCGCATTGGGACAGGGGACTCCGAGCAGTACTTC.

The chain recombines TRBV6-6 with TRBJ2-7, with 7 nucleotides matching TRBD1. The V and J ends lost 7 bases and 6 bases, in that order; junction bases with no gene match: 9. Germline V gene sequence: CDR1 MNHNY, CDR2 SVGAGI (reference sequence). The CDR3 loop spans 13 amino acids. The chain's CDR3 is CASTPLGQSEQYF. The DNA for the CDR3 is TGTGCCAGCACTCCCCTGGGACAGAGCGAGCAGTACTTC.